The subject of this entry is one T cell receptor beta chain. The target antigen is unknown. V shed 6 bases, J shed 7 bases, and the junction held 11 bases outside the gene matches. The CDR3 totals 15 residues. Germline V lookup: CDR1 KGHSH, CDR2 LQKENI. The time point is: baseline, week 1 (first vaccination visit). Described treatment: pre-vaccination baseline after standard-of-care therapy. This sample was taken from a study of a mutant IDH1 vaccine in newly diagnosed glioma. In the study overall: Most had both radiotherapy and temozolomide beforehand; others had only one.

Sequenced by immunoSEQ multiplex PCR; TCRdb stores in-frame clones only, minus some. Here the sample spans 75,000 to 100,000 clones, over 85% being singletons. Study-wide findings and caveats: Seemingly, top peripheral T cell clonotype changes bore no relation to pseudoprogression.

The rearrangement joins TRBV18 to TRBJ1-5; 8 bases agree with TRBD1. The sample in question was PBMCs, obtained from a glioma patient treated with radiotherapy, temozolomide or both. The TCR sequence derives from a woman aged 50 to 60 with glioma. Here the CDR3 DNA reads TGTGCCAGCTCCCCCGACAGGGGAACATTACAGCCCCAGCATTTT. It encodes CASSPDRGTLQPQHF.